This T cell receptor beta chain was identified during a study of monozygotic twins with inflammatory bowel disease. General study points: Support was absent for any single strong signal or clonotype linked to IBD. Healthy twins showed more clonotype sharing with others than IBD patients, especially patients with disease activity. Resolution of different T cell subtypes was not achieved.

For this clonotype: Its matching antigen is unknown.

CDR1 is SEHNR and CDR2 is FQNEAQ in the germline V gene (reference sequence). This CDR3 comprises 14 residues. Researchers generated cDNA in eight separate reactions per sample. From the 5' RACE reads, TCRdb lists one entry per CDR3 protein and no DNA. The sample holds about 380,000 distinct CDR3 sequences. The J gene is TRBJ1-1, the V gene TRBV7-9; checking the TCRdb D call of TRBD1 is not possible without DNA. The sample taken for sequencing was blood. This clonotype was sampled from a human donor with ulcerative colitis or Crohn's disease, or a healthy co-twin of an affected twin (not recorded which). CDR3 sequence reads: CASSTPDRGREAFF.